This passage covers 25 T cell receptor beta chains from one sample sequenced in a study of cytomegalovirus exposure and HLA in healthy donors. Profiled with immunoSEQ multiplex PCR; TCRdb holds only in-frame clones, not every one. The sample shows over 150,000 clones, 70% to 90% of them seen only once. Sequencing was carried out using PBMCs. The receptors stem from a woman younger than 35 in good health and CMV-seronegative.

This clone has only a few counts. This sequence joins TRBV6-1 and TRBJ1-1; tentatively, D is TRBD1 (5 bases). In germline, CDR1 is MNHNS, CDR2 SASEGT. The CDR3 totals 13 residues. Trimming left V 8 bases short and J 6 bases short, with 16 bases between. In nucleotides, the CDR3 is TGTGCCAGCCCTCCGCCGGGGGTAGCTGAAGCTTTCTTT. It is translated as CASPPPGVAEAFF.

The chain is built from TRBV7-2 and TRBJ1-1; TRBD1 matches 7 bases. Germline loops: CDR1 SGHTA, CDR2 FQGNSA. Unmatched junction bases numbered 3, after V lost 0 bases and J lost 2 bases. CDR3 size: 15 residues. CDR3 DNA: TGTGCCAGCAGCTTAGCTCGGACAGGAAACACTGAAGCTTTCTTT. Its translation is CASSLARTGNTEAFF. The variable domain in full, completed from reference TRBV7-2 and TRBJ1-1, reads GAGVSQSPSNKVTEKGKDVELRCDPISGHTALYWYRQSLGQGLEFLIYFQGNSAPDKSGLPSDRFSAERTGGSVSTLTIQRTQQEDSAVYLCASSLARTGNTEAFFGQGTRLTVV.

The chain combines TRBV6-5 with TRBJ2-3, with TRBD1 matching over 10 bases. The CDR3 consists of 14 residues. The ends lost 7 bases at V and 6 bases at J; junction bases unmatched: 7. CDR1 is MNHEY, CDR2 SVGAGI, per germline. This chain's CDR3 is CASKGQGEADTQYF. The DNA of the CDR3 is TGTGCCAGCAAAGGACAGGGGGAAGCGGATACGCAGTATTTT.

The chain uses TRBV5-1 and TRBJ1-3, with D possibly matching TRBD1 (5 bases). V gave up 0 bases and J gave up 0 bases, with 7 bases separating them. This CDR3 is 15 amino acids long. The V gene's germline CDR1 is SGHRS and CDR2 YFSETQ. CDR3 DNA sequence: TGCGCCAGCAGCTTGGCAGGGCCCTCTGGAAACACCATATATTTT. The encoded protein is CASSLAGPSGNTIYF.

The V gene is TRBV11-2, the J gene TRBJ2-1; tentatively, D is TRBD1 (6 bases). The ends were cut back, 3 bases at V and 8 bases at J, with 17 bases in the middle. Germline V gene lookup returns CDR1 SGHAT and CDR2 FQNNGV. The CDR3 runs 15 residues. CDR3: CASSLVQGLSDEQFF. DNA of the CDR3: TGTGCCAGCAGCTTGGTACAGGGTCTTAGCGATGAGCAGTTCTTC.

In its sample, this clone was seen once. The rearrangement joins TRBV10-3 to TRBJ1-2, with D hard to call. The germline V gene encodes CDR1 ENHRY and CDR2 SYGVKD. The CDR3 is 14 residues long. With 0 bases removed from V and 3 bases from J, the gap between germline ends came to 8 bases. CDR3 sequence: CAISESQEDYGYTF. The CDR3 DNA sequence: TGTGCCATCAGTGAGTCTCAAGAGGACTATGGCTACACCTTC.

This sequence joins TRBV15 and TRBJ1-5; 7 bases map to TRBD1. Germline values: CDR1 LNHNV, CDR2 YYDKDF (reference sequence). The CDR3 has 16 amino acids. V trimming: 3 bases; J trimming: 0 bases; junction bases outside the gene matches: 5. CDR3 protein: CATSRGDRHSNQPQHF. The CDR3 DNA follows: TGTGCCACCAGCAGGGGGGACAGACATAGCAATCAGCCCCAGCATTTT.

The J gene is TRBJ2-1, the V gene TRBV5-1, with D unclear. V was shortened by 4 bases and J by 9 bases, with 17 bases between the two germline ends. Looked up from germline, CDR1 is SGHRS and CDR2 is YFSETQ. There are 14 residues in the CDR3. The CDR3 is CASSPRPSSGEQFF. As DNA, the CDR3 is TGCGCCAGCAGCCCCCGACCCTCCTCGGGTGAGCAGTTCTTC.

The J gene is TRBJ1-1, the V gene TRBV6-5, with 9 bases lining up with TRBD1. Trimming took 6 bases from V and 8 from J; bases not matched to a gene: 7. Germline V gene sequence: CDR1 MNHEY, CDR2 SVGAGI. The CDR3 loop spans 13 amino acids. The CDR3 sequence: CASRPGTGSEAFF. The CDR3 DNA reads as TGTGCCAGCAGACCCGGGACAGGGTCGGAAGCTTTCTTT.

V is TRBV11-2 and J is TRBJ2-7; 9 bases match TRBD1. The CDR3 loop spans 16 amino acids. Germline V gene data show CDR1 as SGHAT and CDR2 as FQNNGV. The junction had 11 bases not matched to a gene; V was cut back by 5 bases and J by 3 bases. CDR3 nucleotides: TGTGCCAGCAGCGTAACAGGGGGCCTTACTTTCTACGAGCAGTACTTC. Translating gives CASSVTGGLTFYEQYF.

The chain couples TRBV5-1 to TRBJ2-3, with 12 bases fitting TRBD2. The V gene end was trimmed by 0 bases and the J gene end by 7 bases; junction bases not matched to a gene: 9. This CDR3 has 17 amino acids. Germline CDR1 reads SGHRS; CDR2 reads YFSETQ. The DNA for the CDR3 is TGCGCCAGCAGCTTGGAGGCTAGCGGGGGGGTGACAAATACGCAGTATTTT. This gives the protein CASSLEASGGVTNTQYF.

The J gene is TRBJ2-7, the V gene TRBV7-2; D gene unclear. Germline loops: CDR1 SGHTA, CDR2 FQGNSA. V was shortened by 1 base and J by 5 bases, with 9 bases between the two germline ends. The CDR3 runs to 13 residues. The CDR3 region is CASSLERSHEQYF. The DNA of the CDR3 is TGTGCCAGCAGCTTAGAGCGTTCCCACGAGCAGTACTTC.

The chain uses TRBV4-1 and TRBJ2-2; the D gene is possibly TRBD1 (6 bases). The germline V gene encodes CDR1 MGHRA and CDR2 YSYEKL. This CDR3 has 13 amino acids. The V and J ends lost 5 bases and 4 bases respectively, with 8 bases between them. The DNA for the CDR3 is TGCGCCAGCAGCGGGACACGCACCGGGGAGCTGTTTTTT. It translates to CASSGTRTGELFF.

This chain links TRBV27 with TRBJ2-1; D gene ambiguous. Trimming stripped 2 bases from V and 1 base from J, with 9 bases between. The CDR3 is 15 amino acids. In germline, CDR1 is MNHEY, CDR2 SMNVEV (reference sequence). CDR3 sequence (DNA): TGTGCCAGCAGTTTAACCCTAGGTTCCTACAATGAGCAGTTCTTC. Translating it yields CASSLTLGSYNEQFF.

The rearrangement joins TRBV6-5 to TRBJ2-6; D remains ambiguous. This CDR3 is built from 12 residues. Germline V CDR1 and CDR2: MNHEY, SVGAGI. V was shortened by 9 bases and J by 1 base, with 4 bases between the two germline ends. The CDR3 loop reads CASSSGANVLTF. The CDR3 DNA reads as TGTGCCAGTTCTTCTGGGGCCAACGTCCTGACTTTC.

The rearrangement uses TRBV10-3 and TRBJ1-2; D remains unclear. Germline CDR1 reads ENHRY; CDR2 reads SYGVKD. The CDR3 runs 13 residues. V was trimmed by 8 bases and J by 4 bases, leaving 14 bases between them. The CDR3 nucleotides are TGTGCCATCGCGGCGGAGGGCTCCTATGGCTACACCTTC. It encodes CAIAAEGSYGYTF.

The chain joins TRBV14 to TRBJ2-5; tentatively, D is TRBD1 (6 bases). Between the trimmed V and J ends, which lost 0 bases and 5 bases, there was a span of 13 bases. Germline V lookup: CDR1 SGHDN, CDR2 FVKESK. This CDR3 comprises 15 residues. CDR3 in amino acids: CASSQEYLGAETQYF. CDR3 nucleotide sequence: TGTGCCAGCAGCCAAGAATACCTGGGGGCGGAGACCCAGTACTTC. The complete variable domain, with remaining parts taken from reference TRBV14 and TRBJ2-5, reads EAGVTQFPSHSVIEKGQTVTLRCDPISGHDNLYWYRRVMGKEIKFLLHFVKESKQDESGMPNNRFLAERTGGTYSTLKVQPAELEDSGVYFCASSQEYLGAETQYFGPGTRLLVL.

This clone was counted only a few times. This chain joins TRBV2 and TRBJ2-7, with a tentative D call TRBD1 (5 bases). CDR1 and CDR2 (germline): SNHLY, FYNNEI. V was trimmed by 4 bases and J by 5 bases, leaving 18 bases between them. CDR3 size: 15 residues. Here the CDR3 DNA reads TGTGCCAGCAGTGCGTGGGCCAGTCCGGACAACGAGCAGTACTTC. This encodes CASSAWASPDNEQYF.

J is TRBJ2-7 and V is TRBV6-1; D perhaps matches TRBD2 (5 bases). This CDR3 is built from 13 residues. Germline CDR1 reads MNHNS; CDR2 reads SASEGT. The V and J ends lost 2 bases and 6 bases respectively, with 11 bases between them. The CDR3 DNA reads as TGTGCCAGCAGTGAATGGTTTGGAGGCGAGCAGTACTTC. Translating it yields CASSEWFGGEQYF.

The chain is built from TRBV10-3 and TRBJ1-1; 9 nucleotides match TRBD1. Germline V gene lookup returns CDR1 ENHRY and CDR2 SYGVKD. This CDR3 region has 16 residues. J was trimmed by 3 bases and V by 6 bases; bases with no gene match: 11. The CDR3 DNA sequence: TGTGCCATCAGAGCCGGGACAGGGAGTTTCGACACTGAAGCTTTCTTT. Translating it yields CAIRAGTGSFDTEAFF.

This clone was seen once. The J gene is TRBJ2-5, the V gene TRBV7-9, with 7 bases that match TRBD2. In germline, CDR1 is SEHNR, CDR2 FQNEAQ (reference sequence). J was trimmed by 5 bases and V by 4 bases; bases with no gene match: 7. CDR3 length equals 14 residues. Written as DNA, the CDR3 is TGTGCCAGCAGCTCCAGCGGGGTAGGGGAGACCCAGTACTTC. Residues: CASSSSGVGETQYF.

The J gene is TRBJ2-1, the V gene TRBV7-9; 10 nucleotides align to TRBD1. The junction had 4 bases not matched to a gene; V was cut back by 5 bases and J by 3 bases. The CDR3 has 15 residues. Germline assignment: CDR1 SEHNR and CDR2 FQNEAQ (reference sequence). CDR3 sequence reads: CASSPGTGVYNEQFF. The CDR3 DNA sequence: TGTGCCAGCAGCCCCGGGACAGGGGTCTACAATGAGCAGTTCTTC.

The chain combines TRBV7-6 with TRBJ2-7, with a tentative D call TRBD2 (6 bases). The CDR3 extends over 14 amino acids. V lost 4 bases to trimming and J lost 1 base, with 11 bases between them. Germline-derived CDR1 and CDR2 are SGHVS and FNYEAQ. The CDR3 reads CASSSRRGSYEQYF. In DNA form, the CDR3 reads TGTGCCAGCAGCTCGAGACGGGGGTCCTACGAGCAGTACTTC.

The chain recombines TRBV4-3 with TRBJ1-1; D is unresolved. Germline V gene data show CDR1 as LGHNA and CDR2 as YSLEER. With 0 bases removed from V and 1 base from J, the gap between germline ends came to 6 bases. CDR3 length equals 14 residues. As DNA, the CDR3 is TGCGCCAGCAGCCAAGAGGCGGGGAACACTGAAGCTTTCTTT. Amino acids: CASSQEAGNTEAFF.

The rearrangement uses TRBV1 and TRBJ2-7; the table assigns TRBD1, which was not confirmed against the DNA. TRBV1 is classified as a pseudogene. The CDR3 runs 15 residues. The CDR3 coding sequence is TGCACCAGCAGCCAAGATAAGGGGGCTCGGAACGAGCAGTACTTC. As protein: CTSSQDKGARNEQYF.